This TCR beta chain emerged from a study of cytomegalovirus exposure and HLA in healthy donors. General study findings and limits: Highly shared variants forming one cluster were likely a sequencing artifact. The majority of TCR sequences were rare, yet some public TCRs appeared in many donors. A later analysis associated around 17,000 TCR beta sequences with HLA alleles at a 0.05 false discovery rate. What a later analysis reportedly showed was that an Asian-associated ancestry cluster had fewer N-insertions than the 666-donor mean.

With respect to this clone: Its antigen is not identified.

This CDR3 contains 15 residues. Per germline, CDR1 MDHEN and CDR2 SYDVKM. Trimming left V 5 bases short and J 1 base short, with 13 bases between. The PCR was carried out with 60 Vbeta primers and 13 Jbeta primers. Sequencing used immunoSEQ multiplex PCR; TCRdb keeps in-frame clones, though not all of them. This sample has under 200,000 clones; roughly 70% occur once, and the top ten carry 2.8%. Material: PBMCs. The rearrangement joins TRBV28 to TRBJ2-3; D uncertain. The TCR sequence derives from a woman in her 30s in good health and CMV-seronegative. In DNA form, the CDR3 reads TGTGCCAGCAGTGTCGGTGCCCTCGGCACAGATACGCAGTATTTT. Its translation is CASSVGALGTDTQYF.